This TCR beta chain was documented in a study of chemoradiotherapy in HPV16-positive cancers. A word on this clone: The antigen is unknown.

Study-level findings and limits: Only a couple of HPV16-positive patients supplied the functional HPV-specificity definition. During treatment, candidate HPV-specific clones and E7-related motifs expanded in tumor.

Generated by immunoSEQ multiplex PCR, the TCRdb table keeps only in-frame clones and is missing some. The table records roughly 5,400 clones, 88% of them present only once. Over chemoradiotherapy, repertoires were sampled more than once. This CDR3 comprises 11 residues. Trimming removed 2 bases at V and 12 bases at J, with 8 bases between. The V gene's germline CDR1 is MGHDK and CDR2 SYGVNS. This clonotype was sampled from a human donor with HPV-associated anogenital cancer. The V call is TRBV25-1, the J call TRBJ2-1; no clear D gene. The source material was blood, sampled from a patient who underwent chemoradiotherapy. The CDR3 spells CASSESRVQFF. CDR3 in DNA: TGTGCCAGCAGTGAAAGTCGGGTGCAGTTCTTC.